This T cell receptor (beta chain) was profiled in a study of post-analysis software for immune sequencing data. In the study overall: The cohort encompassed relapsing-remitting, secondary progressive and progressive-relapsing multiple sclerosis disease courses. Study results and caveats: Clustering by F measure revealed strong co-clustering among samples prepared together in one batch. Significantly decreased normalized Chao1 diversity was recorded for multiple sclerosis patients relative to controls.

Unique-molecular-identifier-tagged TCR beta cDNA libraries were used. The yield from approximately 1 to 10 million T cells was roughly 500,000 cDNA molecules in total. Using its own MiXCR run on the PCR reads, TCRdb lists one record per CDR3 protein. The table records about 200,000 distinct CDR3 sequences, around 29% of them present only once. This clonotype was observed a handful of times. Its antigen is unidentified. The material sequenced was blood. The sequence derives from a girl between 2 and 17 years old with multiple sclerosis.

CDR3 protein: CASSRDVLMNTEAFF. The CDR3 DNA reads as TGTGCCAGCAGTCGGGACGTCCTCATGAACACTGAAGCTTTCTTT. The chain is built from TRBV12-3 or TRBV12-4 and TRBJ1-1; perhaps TRBD1 as D (5 bases). The length of the CDR3 is 15 residues. The V end was cut by 5 bases, the J end by 0 bases, with 13 bases between.